The TCR beta chain described here comes from a study of response to subunit inactivated influenza vaccine. Per the germline V gene, CDR1 is MNHEY and CDR2 is SVGAGI. V shed 3 bases and J shed 1 base, with 7 bases lying between them. This CDR3 is 14 amino acids long. TCRdb itself ran the RT-PCR reads through MiXCR, one entry per CDR3 protein. The table records more than 450,000 distinct CDR3 sequences, around 11% of them present only once. Separately, the same data were catalogued under a study of T cells expressing NK-cell markers. From that study: cDNA encoding TCR beta was synthesized via 5'RACE template switching incorporating UMIs.

This specimen consisted of PBMCs from blood, obtained on the day of vaccination. This TCR was sampled from a man aged 50-60 years who received an inactivated influenza vaccine. This chain joins TRBV6-5 and TRBJ1-5; D is unresolved. Here the CDR3 DNA reads TGTGCCAGCAGTTATCGCAGGAGCAATCAGCCCCAGCATTTT. Its protein product is CASSYRRSNQPQHF.